This is a list of T cell receptor beta chains from one sample in a study of T cell responses to AZD1222 COVID-19 vaccine. Generated by immunoSEQ multiplex PCR, the TCRdb table keeps only in-frame clones and is missing some. The sample has 170,000 or so clones, 87% seen once. The sample here was peripheral blood, taken on day 0 of AZD1222 vaccination. The source is an adult in good health. Both conserved end residues are part of each CDR3. D genes are given only for firm matches. Size is omitted from some rows. Given values are once, few, many or a class for expanded clones.

v_gene: TRBV7-2
d_gene: -
abundance: -
j_gene: TRBJ1-2
CDR3nt: TGTGCCAGCAGCCCATATGGGGGAGGAGTCTATGGCTACACCTTC
CDR3aa: CASSPYGGGVYGYTF

v_gene: TRBV2
d_gene: -
abundance: -
j_gene: TRBJ2-7
CDR3nt: TGTGCCAGCAGTGACCCCCAGGGCTTTGGGGAGCAGTACTTC
CDR3aa: CASSDPQGFGEQYF

v_gene: TRBV18
d_gene: TRBD1
abundance: -
j_gene: TRBJ2-3
CDR3nt: TGTGCCAGCTCACCTCCGACAGGGGGAGGCACAGATACGCAGTATTTT
CDR3aa: CASSPPTGGGTDTQYF

v_gene: TRBV30
d_gene: -
abundance: -
j_gene: TRBJ2-3
CDR3nt: TGTGCCTGGAGCCCTCTCAGCACAGATACGCAGTATTTT
CDR3aa: CAWSPLSTDTQYF

v_gene: TRBV3-1/TRBV3-2
d_gene: -
abundance: -
j_gene: TRBJ1-1
CDR3nt: TGTGCCAGCAGCCAACAACCGGGACTCCGGGTGAGCTTT
CDR3aa: CASSQQPGLRVSF

v_gene: TRBV6-5
d_gene: -
abundance: -
j_gene: TRBJ1-2
CDR3nt: TGTGCCAGCAAGGCCTCCGTCTATGGCTACACCTTC
CDR3aa: CASKASVYGYTF

v_gene: TRBV19
d_gene: -
abundance: -
j_gene: TRBJ1-6
CDR3nt: TGTGCCAGTAGTATCGTCGGGGGGCGAAATTCACCCCTCCACTTT
CDR3aa: CASSIVGGRNSPLHF

v_gene: TRBV18
d_gene: -
abundance: -
j_gene: TRBJ2-5
CDR3nt: TGTGCCAGCTCACCGGGAAGTCAAGAGACCCAGTACTTC
CDR3aa: CASSPGSQETQYF

v_gene: TRBV4-1
d_gene: TRBD2
abundance: -
j_gene: TRBJ2-5
CDR3nt: TGCGCCAGCAGCCAAGGGACTAGCGGGAGTGGAGATGAGACCCAGTACTTC
CDR3aa: CASSQGTSGSGDETQYF

v_gene: TRBV6-5
d_gene: TRBD1
abundance: -
j_gene: TRBJ1-1
CDR3nt: TGTGCCAGCAGAACTCCCGGGACAGGGGGCACTGAAGCTTTCTTT
CDR3aa: CASRTPGTGGTEAFF

v_gene: TRBV5-1
d_gene: -
abundance: -
j_gene: TRBJ1-3
CDR3nt: TGCGCCAGCAGCGCCTCTGGAAACACCATATATTTT
CDR3aa: CASSASGNTIYF

v_gene: TRBV18
d_gene: -
abundance: -
j_gene: TRBJ1-5
CDR3nt: TGTGCCAGCTCACTTACGGGAGGGTCAGGGCAGCCCCAGCATTTT
CDR3aa: CASSLTGGSGQPQHF

v_gene: TRBV30
d_gene: TRBD2
abundance: -
j_gene: TRBJ2-1
CDR3nt: TGTGCCTGGAGTGTAAACCGCGGGAGGGGGGTCGGTGAGCAGTTCTTC
CDR3aa: CAWSVNRGRGVGEQFF

v_gene: TRBV11-2
d_gene: TRBD2
abundance: -
j_gene: TRBJ2-2
CDR3nt: TGTGCCAGCAGCACGACTAGCGGAACGAACACCGGGGAGCTGTTTTTT
CDR3aa: CASSTTSGTNTGELFF

v_gene: TRBV5-1
d_gene: -
abundance: -
j_gene: TRBJ2-3
CDR3nt: TGCGCCAGCAGCTTTTGGGGGGTAGATACGCAGTATTTT
CDR3aa: CASSFWGVDTQYF

v_gene: TRBV4-1
d_gene: -
abundance: -
j_gene: TRBJ1-2
CDR3nt: TGCGCCAGCAGCCAAGATCGGAGACAGGTTGATGGCTACACCTTC
CDR3aa: CASSQDRRQVDGYTF

v_gene: TRBV18
d_gene: -
abundance: -
j_gene: TRBJ2-7
CDR3nt: TGTGCCAGCTCAGAGGGCCCCACGGGGCTCGAGCAGTACTTC
CDR3aa: CASSEGPTGLEQYF

v_gene: TRBV5-5
d_gene: -
abundance: -
j_gene: TRBJ1-1
CDR3nt: TGTGCCAGCAGCGTAACGATAAGGGAGACTGAAGCTTTCTTT
CDR3aa: CASSVTIRETEAFF

v_gene: TRBV5-1
d_gene: -
abundance: -
j_gene: TRBJ2-7
CDR3nt: TGCGCCAGCTCTACTAGCAGTAACTCCTACGAGCAGTACTTC
CDR3aa: CASSTSSNSYEQYF

v_gene: TRBV18
d_gene: TRBD2
abundance: -
j_gene: TRBJ2-3
CDR3nt: TGTGCCAGCTCCCAAGGGACTAGCTCAGATACGCAGTATTTT
CDR3aa: CASSQGTSSDTQYF

v_gene: TRBV5-1
d_gene: -
abundance: -
j_gene: TRBJ1-1
CDR3nt: TGCGCCAGCAGCCCCCAGGCGTCCAACACTGAAGCTTTCTTT
CDR3aa: CASSPQASNTEAFF

v_gene: TRBV6-6
d_gene: TRBD1
abundance: -
j_gene: TRBJ1-2
CDR3nt: TGTGCCAGCAGAGAGTCCGGGACAGGGGTTTATGGCTACACCTTC
CDR3aa: CASRESGTGVYGYTF

v_gene: TRBV11-2
d_gene: TRBD2
abundance: -
j_gene: TRBJ2-2
CDR3nt: TGTGCCAGCAGCTTTCGGACTAGCGGGGCCCCCGGGGAGCTGTTTTTT
CDR3aa: CASSFRTSGAPGELFF

v_gene: TRBV5-1
d_gene: -
abundance: -
j_gene: TRBJ2-1
CDR3nt: TGCGCCAGCAGCTTGGACTATTCCTCCTACAATGAGCAGTTCTTC
CDR3aa: CASSLDYSSYNEQFF

v_gene: TRBV6-5
d_gene: TRBD2
abundance: -
j_gene: TRBJ2-2
CDR3nt: TGTGCCAGCAGAGCGGGGGCCGTTAACACCGGGGAGCTGTTTTTT
CDR3aa: CASRAGAVNTGELFF

v_gene: TRBV5-1
d_gene: TRBD1
abundance: -
j_gene: TRBJ1-6
CDR3nt: TGCGCCAGCAGCTTGTCACTAGGACAGGGTAATAATTCACCCCTCCACTTT
CDR3aa: CASSLSLGQGNNSPLHF

v_gene: TRBV24-1
d_gene: -
abundance: -
j_gene: TRBJ2-3
CDR3nt: TGTGCCACCAGTGATTTCTCAGATACGCAGTATTTT
CDR3aa: CATSDFSDTQYF

v_gene: TRBV24-1
d_gene: -
abundance: -
j_gene: TRBJ1-4
CDR3nt: TGTGCCACCAGTGATTCCTCGTTTGGTGCAACTAATGAAAAACTGTTTTTT
CDR3aa: CATSDSSFGATNEKLFF

v_gene: TRBV7-2
d_gene: TRBD1
abundance: -
j_gene: TRBJ1-6
CDR3nt: TGTGCCAGCAGCTCGGAGACAGGGATAGGATCACCCCTCCACTTT
CDR3aa: CASSSETGIGSPLHF

v_gene: TRBV3-1/TRBV3-2
d_gene: -
abundance: few
j_gene: TRBJ1-2
CDR3nt: TGTGCCAGCAGCCAAGTCCGGGTCAACTATGGCTACACCTTC
CDR3aa: CASSQVRVNYGYTF

v_gene: TRBV5-8
d_gene: TRBD2
abundance: -
j_gene: TRBJ2-1
CDR3nt: TGTGCCAGCAGCTCCGGCGTAACTAGCGGGGCCGTGGGGCAGTTCTTC
CDR3aa: CASSSGVTSGAVGQFF